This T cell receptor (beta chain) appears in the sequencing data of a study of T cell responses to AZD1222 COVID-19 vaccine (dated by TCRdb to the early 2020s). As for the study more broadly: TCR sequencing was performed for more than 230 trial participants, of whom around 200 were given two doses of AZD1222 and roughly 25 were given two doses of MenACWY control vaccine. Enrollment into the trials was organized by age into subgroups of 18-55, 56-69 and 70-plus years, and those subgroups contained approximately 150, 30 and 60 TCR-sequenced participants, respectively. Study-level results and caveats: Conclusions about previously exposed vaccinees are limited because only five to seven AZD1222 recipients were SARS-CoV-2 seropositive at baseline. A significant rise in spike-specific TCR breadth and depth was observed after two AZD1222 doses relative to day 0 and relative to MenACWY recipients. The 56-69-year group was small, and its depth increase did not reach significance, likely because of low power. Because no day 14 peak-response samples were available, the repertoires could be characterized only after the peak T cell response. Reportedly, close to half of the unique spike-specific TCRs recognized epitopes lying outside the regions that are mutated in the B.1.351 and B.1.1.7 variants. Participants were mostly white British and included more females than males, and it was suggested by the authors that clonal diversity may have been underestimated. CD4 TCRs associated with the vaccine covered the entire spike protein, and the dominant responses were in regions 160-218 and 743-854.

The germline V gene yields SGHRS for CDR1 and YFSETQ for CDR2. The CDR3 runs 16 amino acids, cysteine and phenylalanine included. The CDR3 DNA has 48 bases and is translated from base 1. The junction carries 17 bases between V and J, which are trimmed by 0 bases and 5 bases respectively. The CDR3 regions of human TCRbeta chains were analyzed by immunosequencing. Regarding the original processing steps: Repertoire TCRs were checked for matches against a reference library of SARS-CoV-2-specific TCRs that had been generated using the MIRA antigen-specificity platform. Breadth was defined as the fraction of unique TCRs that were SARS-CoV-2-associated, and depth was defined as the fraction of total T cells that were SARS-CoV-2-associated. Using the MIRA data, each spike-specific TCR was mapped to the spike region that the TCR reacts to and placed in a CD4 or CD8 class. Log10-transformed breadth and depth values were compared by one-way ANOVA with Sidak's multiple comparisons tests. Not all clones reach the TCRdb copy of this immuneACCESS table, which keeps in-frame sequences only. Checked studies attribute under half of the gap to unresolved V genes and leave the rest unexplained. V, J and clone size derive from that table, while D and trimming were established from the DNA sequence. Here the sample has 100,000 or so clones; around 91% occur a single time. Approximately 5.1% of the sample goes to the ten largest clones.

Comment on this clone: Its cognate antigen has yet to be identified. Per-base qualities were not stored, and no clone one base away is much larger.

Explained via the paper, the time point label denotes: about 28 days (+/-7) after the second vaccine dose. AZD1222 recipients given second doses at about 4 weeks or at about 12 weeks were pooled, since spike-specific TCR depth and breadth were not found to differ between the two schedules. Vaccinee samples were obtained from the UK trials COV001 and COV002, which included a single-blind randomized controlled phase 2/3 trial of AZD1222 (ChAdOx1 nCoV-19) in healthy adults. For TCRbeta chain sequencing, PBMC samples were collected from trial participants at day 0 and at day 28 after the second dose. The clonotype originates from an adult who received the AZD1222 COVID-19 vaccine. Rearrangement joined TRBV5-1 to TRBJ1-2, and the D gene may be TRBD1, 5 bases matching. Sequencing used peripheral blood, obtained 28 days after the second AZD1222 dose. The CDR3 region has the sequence CASSLALGGVNYGYTF. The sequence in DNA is TGCGCCAGCAGCTTGGCTCTAGGAGGGGTAAATTATGGCTACACCTTC.